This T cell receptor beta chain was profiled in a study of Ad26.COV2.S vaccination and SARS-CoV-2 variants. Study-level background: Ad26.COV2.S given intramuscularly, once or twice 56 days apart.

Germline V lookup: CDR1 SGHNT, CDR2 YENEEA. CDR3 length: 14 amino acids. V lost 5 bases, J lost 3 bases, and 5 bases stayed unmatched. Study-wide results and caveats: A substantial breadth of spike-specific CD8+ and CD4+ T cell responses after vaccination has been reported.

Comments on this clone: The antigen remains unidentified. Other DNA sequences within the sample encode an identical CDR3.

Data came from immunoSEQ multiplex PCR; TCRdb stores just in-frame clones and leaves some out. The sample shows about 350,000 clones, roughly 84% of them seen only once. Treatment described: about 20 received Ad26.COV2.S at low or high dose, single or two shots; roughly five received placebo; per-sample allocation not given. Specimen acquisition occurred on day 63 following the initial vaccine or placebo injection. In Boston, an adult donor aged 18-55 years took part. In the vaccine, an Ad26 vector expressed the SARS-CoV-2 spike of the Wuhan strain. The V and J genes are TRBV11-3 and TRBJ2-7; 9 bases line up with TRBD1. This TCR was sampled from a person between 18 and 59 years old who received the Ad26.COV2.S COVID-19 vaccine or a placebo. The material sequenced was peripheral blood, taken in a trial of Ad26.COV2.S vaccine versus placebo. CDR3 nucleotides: TGTGCCAGCAGCCCCCGGGACAGGGACTACGAGCAGTACTTC. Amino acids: CASSPRDRDYEQYF.